The 15 T cell receptor beta chains in this list originate from one sample, sequenced in a study of technical replicates of blood from several donors. Assay: immunoSEQ multiplex PCR; the TCRdb copy retains only in-frame clones and omits some. The sample carries approximately 58,000 clones, just over 85% recorded once. Material for sequencing was PBMCs. Receptors originate from a human donor in good health. Some clones in this sample may be carry-over from other donors' samples.

The rearrangement joins TRBV5-1 to TRBJ2-6; D not resolved. Germline V gene data show CDR1 as SGHRS and CDR2 as YFSETQ. The CDR3 runs to 16 residues. With 0 bases removed from V and 4 bases from J, the gap between germline ends came to 11 bases. CDR3 amino acids: CASSLGFGSGANVLTF. In DNA, the CDR3 is TGCGCCAGCAGCTTGGGTTTCGGGTCCGGGGCCAACGTCCTGACTTTC.

This clone was seen once. The genes are TRBV4-1 and TRBJ1-5; tentative D call: TRBD1 (5 bases). V lost 0 bases and J 5 bases, leaving 11 bases between the germline ends. CDR1 is MGHRA, CDR2 YSYEKL, per germline. CDR3 length: 15 residues. The CDR3 DNA follows: TGCGCCAGCAGCCAAGATGCGGGGGGGTATCAGCCCCAGCATTTT. Translation gives CASSQDAGGYQPQHF.

The chain links TRBV6-6 to TRBJ2-3; TRBD1 matches 7 bases. Germline-derived CDR1 and CDR2 are MNHNY and SVGAGI (reference sequence). V shed 10 bases and J 2 bases; nucleotides not matched to a gene: 6. The CDR3 has 13 residues. The CDR3 loop is CATGTADTDTQYF. DNA of the CDR3: TGTGCCACCGGGACAGCAGACACAGATACGCAGTATTTT.

The gene calls are TRBV2 and TRBJ1-1, with a possible D match to TRBD1 (6 bases). This CDR3 region has 16 residues. V dropped 4 bases and J dropped 1 base, with 16 bases sitting between them. The germline V gene encodes CDR1 SNHLY and CDR2 FYNNEI. The CDR3 loop is CASSGPQGYGNTEAFF. The CDR3 DNA follows: TGTGCCAGCAGTGGTCCACAGGGTTACGGGAACACTGAAGCTTTCTTT. Drawing the rest from reference TRBV2 and TRBJ1-1, the complete variable domain is EPEVTQTPSHQVTQMGQEVILRCVPISNHLYFYWYRQILGQKVEFLVSFYNNEISEKSEIFDDQFSVERPDGSNFTLKIRSTKLEDSAMYFCASSGPQGYGNTEAFFGQGTRLTVV.

This chain connects TRBV9 to TRBJ2-3; TRBD2 agrees at 12 bases. V gave up 3 bases and J gave up 4 bases; unmatched junction bases: 9. The germline CDR1 and CDR2 sequences are SGDLS and YYNGEE. CDR3 length equals 17 residues. CDR3 sequence (DNA): TGTGCCAGCAGCGACACCCAGACTAGCGGGGGTGCAGATACGCAGTATTTT. Encoded protein: CASSDTQTSGGADTQYF. The full variable domain, with the rest looked up from reference TRBV9 and TRBJ2-3, is DSGVTQTPKHLITATGQRVTLRCSPRSGDLSVYWYQQSLDQGLQFLIQYYNGEERAKGNILERFSAQQFPDLHSELNLSSLELGDSALYFCASSDTQTSGGADTQYFGPGTRLTVL.

This clone appeared a single time. The chain uses TRBV30 and TRBJ2-3; maybe TRBD2 (6 bases). V gave up 2 bases and J gave up 3 bases, with 9 bases separating them. Germline V gene sequence: CDR1 GTSNPN, CDR2 SVGIG (reference sequence). This CDR3 comprises 13 residues. The CDR3 DNA reads as TGTGCCTGGAGTACCGGGAGAACAGATACGCAGTATTTT. Protein sequence: CAWSTGRTDTQYF.

This clone was observed a handful of times. V gene TRBV11-2 combines with J gene TRBJ2-3, with D possibly matching TRBD2 (6 bases). Trimming took off 2 bases at V and 3 bases at J, with 12 bases between the two ends. This CDR3 has 15 amino acids. Germline lookup yields CDR1 SGHAT and CDR2 FQNNGV. CDR3: CASSLWGGITDTQYF. The DNA of the CDR3 is TGTGCCAGCAGCTTATGGGGCGGGATAACAGATACGCAGTATTTT.

A few counts support this clone. This rearrangement joins TRBV30 to TRBJ1-2; tentatively, D is TRBD1 (6 bases). V was shortened by 3 bases and J by 1 base, with 12 bases between the two germline ends. Germline CDR1 is GTSNPN and CDR2 is SVGIG (reference sequence). The CDR3 runs 14 residues. CDR3 in DNA: TGTGCCTGGAGCCCAGGACAGTTTAACTATGGCTACACCTTC. Translation: CAWSPGQFNYGYTF.

This clone was seen once. The V call is TRBV29-1, the J call TRBJ2-3; 11 nucleotides align to TRBD2. There are 14 residues in the CDR3. With 7 bases clipped from V and 4 bases from J, the junction kept 7 bases outside the gene matches. The germline gives CDR1 SQVTM, CDR2 ANQGSEA. CDR3 sequence reads: CSAAVAGGSDTQYF. The CDR3 bases are TGCAGCGCTGCGGTAGCGGGAGGGTCAGATACGCAGTATTTT.

This rearrangement joins TRBV9 to TRBJ2-1; D may be TRBD2 (6 bases). The CDR3 extends over 16 amino acids. V lost 1 base, J lost 4 bases, and 15 bases lay in between. Germline V gives CDR1 SGDLS, CDR2 YYNGEE. CDR3 protein: CASSVTAGGKYNEQFF. The CDR3 bases are TGTGCCAGCAGCGTAACCGCCGGAGGGAAATACAATGAGCAGTTCTTC.

CDR3 bases: TGTGCCTGTCAGCGGGGGACGAACACCGGGGAGCTGTTTTTT. It specifies CACQRGTNTGELFF. The chain carries TRBV4-2 and TRBJ2-2; 8 bases line up with TRBD2. Per germline, CDR1 LGHNA and CDR2 YNFKEQ. The CDR3 contains 14 residues. With V trimmed by 11 bases and J by 0 bases, 5 bases remained unmatched.

This clone occurred a few times. The chain combines TRBV6-5 with TRBJ2-5; D possibly corresponds to TRBD2 (5 bases). Trimming removed 2 bases at V and 5 bases at J, with 9 bases between. The CDR3 covers 13 residues. Germline V gene data show CDR1 as MNHEY and CDR2 as SVGAGI. The CDR3 is CASSYNRGETQYF. The CDR3 DNA is TGTGCCAGCAGTTACAATAGAGGGGAGACCCAGTACTTC.

This chain links TRBV7-8 with TRBJ2-1; D is uncertain. Germline loops: CDR1 SGHVS, CDR2 FQNEAQ. The CDR3 extends over 14 amino acids. V gave up 4 bases and J gave up 4 bases, with 11 bases separating them. CDR3 sequence reads: CASSSATLYNEQFF. Written as DNA, the CDR3 is TGTGCCAGCAGCTCCGCGACTCTTTACAATGAGCAGTTCTTC.

This clone was seen once. Written as DNA, the CDR3 is TGCAGCGTCCAACAGGGTTCCGCCGGGGAGCTGTTTTTT. Translating it yields CSVQQGSAGELFF. V and J are TRBV29-1 and TRBJ2-2; a possible D gene is TRBD1 (6 bases). Germline assignment: CDR1 SQVTM and CDR2 ANQGSEA. The length of the CDR3 is 13 residues. The germline V and J ends were trimmed by 6 bases and 6 bases, with 14 bases remaining between them.

The chain uses TRBV6-5 and TRBJ2-3; D unclear. Trimming took 4 bases from V and 2 from J, leaving 7 bases between them. This CDR3 has 13 amino acids. The germline CDR1 and CDR2 sequences are MNHEY and SVGAGI. CDR3 residues: CASSSHFTDTQYF. CDR3 bases: TGTGCCAGCAGTTCCCACTTCACAGATACGCAGTATTTT.